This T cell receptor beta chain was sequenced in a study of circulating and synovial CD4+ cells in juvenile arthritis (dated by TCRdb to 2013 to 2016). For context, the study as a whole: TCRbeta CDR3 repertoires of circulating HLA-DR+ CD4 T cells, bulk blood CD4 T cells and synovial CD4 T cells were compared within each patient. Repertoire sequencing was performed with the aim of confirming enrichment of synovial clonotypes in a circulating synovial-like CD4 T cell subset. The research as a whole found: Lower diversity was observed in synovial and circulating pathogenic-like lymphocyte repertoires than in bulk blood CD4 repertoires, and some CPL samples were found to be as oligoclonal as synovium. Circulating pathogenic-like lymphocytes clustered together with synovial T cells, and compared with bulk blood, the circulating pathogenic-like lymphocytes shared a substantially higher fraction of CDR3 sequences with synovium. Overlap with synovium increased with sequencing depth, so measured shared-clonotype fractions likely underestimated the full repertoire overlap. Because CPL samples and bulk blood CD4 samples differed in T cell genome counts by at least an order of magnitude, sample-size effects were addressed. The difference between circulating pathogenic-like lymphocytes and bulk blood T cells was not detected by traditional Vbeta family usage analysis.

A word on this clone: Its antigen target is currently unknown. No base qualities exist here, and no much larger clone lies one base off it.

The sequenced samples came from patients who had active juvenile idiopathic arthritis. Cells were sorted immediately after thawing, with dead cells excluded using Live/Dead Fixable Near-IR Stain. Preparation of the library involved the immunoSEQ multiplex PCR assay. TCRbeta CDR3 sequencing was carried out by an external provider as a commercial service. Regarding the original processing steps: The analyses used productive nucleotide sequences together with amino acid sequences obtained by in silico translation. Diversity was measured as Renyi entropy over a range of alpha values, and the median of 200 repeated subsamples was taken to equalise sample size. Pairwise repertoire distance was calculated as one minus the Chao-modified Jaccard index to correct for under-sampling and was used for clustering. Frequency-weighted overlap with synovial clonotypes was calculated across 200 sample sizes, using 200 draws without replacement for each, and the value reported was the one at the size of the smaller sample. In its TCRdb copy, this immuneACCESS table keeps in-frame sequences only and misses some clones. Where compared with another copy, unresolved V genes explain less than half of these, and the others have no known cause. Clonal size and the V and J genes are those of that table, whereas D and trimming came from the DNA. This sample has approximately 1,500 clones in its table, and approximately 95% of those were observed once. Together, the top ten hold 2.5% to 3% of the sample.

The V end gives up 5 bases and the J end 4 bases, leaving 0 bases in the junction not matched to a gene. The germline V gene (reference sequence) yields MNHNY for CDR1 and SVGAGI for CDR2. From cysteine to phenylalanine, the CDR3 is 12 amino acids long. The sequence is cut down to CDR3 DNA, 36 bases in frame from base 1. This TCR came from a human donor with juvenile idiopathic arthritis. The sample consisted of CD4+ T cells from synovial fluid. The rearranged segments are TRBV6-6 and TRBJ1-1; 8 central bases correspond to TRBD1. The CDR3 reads CASSTGGTEAFF. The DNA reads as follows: TGTGCCAGCAGTACAGGGGGCACTGAAGCTTTCTTT.